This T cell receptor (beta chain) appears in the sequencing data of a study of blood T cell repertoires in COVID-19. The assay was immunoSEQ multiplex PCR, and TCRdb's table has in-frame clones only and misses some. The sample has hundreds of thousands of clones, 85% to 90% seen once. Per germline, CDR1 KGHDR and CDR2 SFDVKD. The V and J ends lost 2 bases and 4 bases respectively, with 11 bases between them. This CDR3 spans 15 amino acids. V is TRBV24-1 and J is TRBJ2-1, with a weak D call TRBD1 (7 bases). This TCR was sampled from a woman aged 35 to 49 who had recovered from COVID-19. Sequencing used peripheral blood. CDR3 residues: CATSDSRGRYNEQFF. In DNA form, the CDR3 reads TGTGCCACCAGTGATTCCAGGGGGAGGTACAATGAGCAGTTCTTC.